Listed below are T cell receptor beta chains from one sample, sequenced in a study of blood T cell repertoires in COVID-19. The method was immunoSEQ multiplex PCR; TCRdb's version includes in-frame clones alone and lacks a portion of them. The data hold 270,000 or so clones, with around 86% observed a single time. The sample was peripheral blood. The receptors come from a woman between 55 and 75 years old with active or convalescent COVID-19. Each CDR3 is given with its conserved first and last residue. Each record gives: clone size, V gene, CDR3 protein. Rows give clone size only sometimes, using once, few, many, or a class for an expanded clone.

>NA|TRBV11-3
CASSPGLAGGRDEQFF
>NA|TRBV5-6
CASSLLTGNTGELFF
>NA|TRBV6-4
CASRRDRGTGELFF
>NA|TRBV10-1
CASSEPRGRRNTEAFF
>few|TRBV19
CASSIVPGTGNQPQHF
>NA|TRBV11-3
CASSLRQGNTGELFF
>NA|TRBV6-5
CASSPGLGYEQYF
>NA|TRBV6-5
CASSYSGGASEKLFF
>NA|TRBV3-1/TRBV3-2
CASSQGAGDYNEQFF
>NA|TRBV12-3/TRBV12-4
CASSQGPYNEQFF
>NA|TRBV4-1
CASSQGAGQGREGAFF
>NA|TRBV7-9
CASQTGFQETQYF
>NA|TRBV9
CASSAKSDRGLNQPQHF
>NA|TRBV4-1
CASSQVRQGGYGYTF
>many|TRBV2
CASSDFLEGNAFF
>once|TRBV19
CASRTGDGELFF
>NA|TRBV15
CATSRRAAGGPHEQYF
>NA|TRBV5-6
CASSLLLGQGSSYEQYF
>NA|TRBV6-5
CASSYGGSSGNTIYF
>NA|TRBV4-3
CASSPGQNYGYTF
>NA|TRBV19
CASRLTGLGANVLTF
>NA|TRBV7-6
CASSLVGGNTEAFF
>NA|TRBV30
CAWNSGGGHEQFF
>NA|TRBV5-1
CASSLGVVRGANVLTF
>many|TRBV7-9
CASSLDLTGVSSYEQYF
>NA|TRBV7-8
CASSPDLQGRSLLGGYTF
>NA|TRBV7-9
CASSLVMVGRGRRETQYF
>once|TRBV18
CASSPAQGTQYF
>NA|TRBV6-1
CASSETGNYGYTF
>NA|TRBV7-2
CASSPDRGWYTEAFF
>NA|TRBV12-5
CASGPTSGGLQETQYF
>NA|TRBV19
CASSIMANTEAFF
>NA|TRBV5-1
CASSPRTGEATQYF
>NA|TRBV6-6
CASSYGALAKNIQYF
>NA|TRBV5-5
CASSFRDSPPGQSQHF
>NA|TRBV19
CASMTGGQGSNEQFF
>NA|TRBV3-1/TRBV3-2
CASSQEGGANTEAFF
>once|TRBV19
CASRGGLNEKLFF
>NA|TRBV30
CAWSVISGGAYNEQFF
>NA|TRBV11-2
CASSQRWNEQFF
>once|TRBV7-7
CASSRNEGGANVLTF
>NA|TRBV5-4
CASSPGGGLVGELFF
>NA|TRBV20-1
CSAREANRQFF
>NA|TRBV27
CASSSAGHYYEQYF
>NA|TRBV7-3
CASSPLRTVLEETQYF